This TCR beta chain was retrieved from a study of control samples from healthy donors and cancer patients. V shed 6 bases, J shed 2 bases, and the junction held 26 bases outside the gene matches. Germline CDR1 MNHEY, CDR2 SVGEGT. The CDR3 runs 24 residues. The data were produced by immunoSEQ multiplex PCR, yet TCRdb's version contains in-frame clones alone and is incomplete. The data show roughly 52,000 clones, around 95% seen once. The V call is TRBV6-2 or TRBV6-3, the J call TRBJ2-1, with 15 bases identical to TRBD2. This receptor was identified in a woman in her twenties or thirties in good health. Specimen: blood. CDR3 bases: TGTGCCAGCAGCCCCATATTGCCTCGGGGCAGCTGGACTAGCGGGAGGGCCCCCTACAATGAGCAGTTCTTC. This codes for CASSPILPRGSWTSGRAPYNEQFF.